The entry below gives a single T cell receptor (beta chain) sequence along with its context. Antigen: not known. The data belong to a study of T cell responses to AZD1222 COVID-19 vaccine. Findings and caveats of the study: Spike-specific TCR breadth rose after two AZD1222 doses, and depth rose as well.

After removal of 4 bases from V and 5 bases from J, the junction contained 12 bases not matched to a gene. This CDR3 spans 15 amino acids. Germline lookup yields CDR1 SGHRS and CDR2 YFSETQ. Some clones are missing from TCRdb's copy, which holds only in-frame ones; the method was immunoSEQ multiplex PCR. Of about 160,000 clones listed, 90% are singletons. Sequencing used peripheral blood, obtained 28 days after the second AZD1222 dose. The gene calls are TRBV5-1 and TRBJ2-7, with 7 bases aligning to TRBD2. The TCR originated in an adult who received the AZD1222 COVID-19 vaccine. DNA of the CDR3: TGCGCCAGCAGCCCGCCGGCGCGGGAGAGGCACGAGCAGTACTTC. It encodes CASSPPARERHEQYF.